The T cell receptor beta chain described here comes from a study of shared clonotypes between healthy human individuals. Whole-study context: Donor ages ranged 18 to 49 years: a couple of women, a few men.

Germline lookup yields CDR1 MNHEY and CDR2 SMNVEV (reference sequence). The V gene lost 6 bases and the J gene lost 5 bases, with 15 bases spanning the gap. This CDR3 is 14 amino acids long. Sequenced by immunoSEQ multiplex PCR; TCRdb stores in-frame clones only, minus some. The table records around 1.5 million clones, nearly 99% of them present only once. V usage is TRBV27 and J usage is TRBJ2-3; perhaps TRBD2 as D (5 bases). The source is a man younger than 40 in good health. The sequenced sample consisted of naive CD4+ T cells sorted from blood. Documented subset: CD45RA+ positively selected. Here the CDR3 reads CASSRPGSRDTQYF. CDR3 nucleotides: TGTGCCAGCAGCCGACCGGGGTCGAGAGATACGCAGTATTTT.